These 17 T cell receptor beta chains share one sample of origin, sequenced in a study of post-analysis software for immune sequencing data. Study-wide results and limits: The study found TRBV5-6, TRBV5-1 and TRBV20-1 among five or six TRBV segments more frequent in patients than controls.

Libraries were made from TCR beta cDNA, and they carried unique molecular identifiers. TCRdb processed the PCR reads anew with MiXCR; each CDR3 protein has one entry. The profile covers about 180,000 distinct CDR3 sequences, with around 28% appearing a single time and approximately 1.5% taken by the ten largest. No antigen has been identified for these receptors. Sequenced sample: blood. Receptors originate from a girl between 5 and 17 years old with multiple sclerosis.

Worth noting for this clonotype: A much larger clone sits a single nucleotide away, making a read error possible. This chain uses TRBV10-3 with TRBJ1-2; TRBD1 agrees at 9 bases. Looked up from germline, CDR1 is ENHRY and CDR2 is SYGVKD. The V and J ends lost 2 bases and 4 bases, in that order; junction bases with no gene match: 8. The CDR3 totals 16 residues. The CDR3 sequence: CAISEPYRGPLYGYTF. Written as DNA, the CDR3 is TGTGCCATCAGTGAGCCCTACAGGGGGCCCCTCTATGGCTACACCTTC.

This clonotype was counted many times. The chain recombines TRBV20-1 with TRBJ2-5, with TRBD2 identical over 9 bases. This CDR3 is built from 13 residues. Per germline, CDR1 DFQATT and CDR2 SNEGSKA (reference sequence). The ends lost 4 bases at V and 4 bases at J; junction bases unmatched: 4. The CDR3 DNA follows: TGCAGTGCTATACTAGCGGGCCGAGAGACCCAGTACTTC. Translation gives CSAILAGRETQYF.

On this clonotype itself: A read error may be the cause here, since a much bigger clone is one base away. This chain connects TRBV14 to TRBJ2-1, with D tentatively TRBD2 (6 bases). This CDR3 region has 15 residues. In germline, CDR1 is SGHDN, CDR2 FVKESK. Here the CDR3 reads CASSQVGTGVNEQVF. The CDR3, as DNA: TGTGCCAGCAGCCAAGTAGGAACGGGAGTCAATGAGCAGGTCTTC.

The V gene is TRBV7-9, the J gene TRBJ2-5; the match to TRBD2 covers 9 bases. The J call is in doubt because the DNA end fits TRBJ2-7 better. Germline loops: CDR1 SEHNR, CDR2 FQNEAQ (reference sequence). The CDR3 is 16 amino acids. CDR3 DNA sequence: TGTGCCAGCAGCTTAGCCCCTAGCGGGATCTCCTACGAGCAGTACTTC. It is translated as CASSLAPSGISYEQYF.

This clonotype was counted a few times. This chain uses TRBV7-2 with TRBJ2-1; D not certain. V was pared by 5 bases and J by 0 bases, with 11 bases between. The CDR3 contains 15 residues. Germline CDR1 SGHTA, CDR2 FQGNSA. The CDR3 sequence: CASSIDPSSYNEQFF. As DNA, the CDR3 is TGTGCCAGCAGCATCGACCCCAGCTCCTACAATGAGCAGTTCTTC.

This clonotype was recorded many times. The V call is TRBV30, the J call TRBJ2-1; possible D gene TRBD2, 6 bases. Germline CDR1 is GTSNPN and CDR2 is SVGIG (reference sequence). This CDR3 comprises 18 residues. Trimming took off 2 bases at V and 2 bases at J, with 22 bases between the two ends. CDR3 nucleotides: TGTGCCTGGAGTCAATATCGGACTACCCCGGGAACCTACAATGAGCAGTTCTTC. It is translated as CAWSQYRTTPGTYNEQFF.

This clonotype has a count of ten or more. The chain joins TRBV28 to TRBJ2-7, with 12 bases lining up with TRBD1. The CDR3 contains 15 residues. Germline V lookup: CDR1 MDHEN, CDR2 SYDVKM. The V gene end was trimmed by 8 bases and the J gene end by 6 bases; junction bases not matched to a gene: 11. CDR3 protein: CASSRRGTGGSEQYF. In nucleotides, the CDR3 is TGTGCCAGCTCGCGACGGGGGACAGGGGGCTCCGAGCAGTACTTC.

Of note for this clonotype: Being one base from a much bigger clone, this may be a read error. The chain uses TRBV29-1 and TRBJ2-7; tentatively, D is TRBD1 or TRBD2 (5 bases each). The J call may be in error: the DNA end matches TRBJ2-5 better. The CDR3 length is 14 residues. The V gene's germline CDR1 is SQVTM and CDR2 ANQGSEA. Here the CDR3 DNA reads TGCAGCGTTGGGGGGACCACCCTCCGGGAGACCCAGTACTTC. This encodes CSVGGTTLRETQYF.

The rearrangement links TRBV5-1 to TRBJ2-7, with a possible D match to TRBD1 (5 bases). There are 15 residues in the CDR3. Trimming took off 0 bases at V and 2 bases at J, with 12 bases between the two ends. CDR1 SGHRS and CDR2 YFSETQ come from the germline V gene. The CDR3 coding sequence is TGCGCCAGCAGCTTGGGGGGCGTCACAACCTACGAGCAGTACTTC. This encodes CASSLGGVTTYEQYF.

Remarks on this clonotype: One end of the junction fails to match germline, which may point to a read error. The chain is built from TRBV6-7 and TRBJ1-2; 8 bases fit TRBD1. TRBV6-7 is assigned to the ORF class and has an uncertain function. This CDR3 contains 16 residues. In DNA form, the CDR3 reads TGTGCCAGCAGCCGAACCGGGACAGGACAGAACTATGGCTACATCTTC. This encodes CASSRTGTGQNYGYIF.

The genes are TRBV28 and TRBJ1-4; D is uncertain. The CDR3 covers 10 residues. The V and J ends lost 8 bases and 10 bases respectively, with 8 bases between them. Germline V gives CDR1 MDHEN, CDR2 SYDVKM. The CDR3 loop is CASDGGKLFF. The CDR3 coding sequence is TGTGCCAGCGATGGCGGAAAACTGTTTTTT.

Of note for this clonotype: A read error may account for a junction end that differs from germline. The chain recombines TRBV18 with TRBJ2-7, with 9 bases that match TRBD1. CDR3 size: 13 residues. The germline V gene encodes CDR1 KGHSH and CDR2 LQKENI. Here the CDR3 reads CVSSTGTGLEQYF. DNA of the CDR3: TGTGTCAGCTCAACCGGGACAGGGCTCGAGCAGTACTTC.

The rearrangement links TRBV6-2 or TRBV6-3 to TRBJ2-1; 7 bases are shared with TRBD2. Germline CDR1 is MNHEY and CDR2 is SVGEGT. The CDR3 sequence is 14 residues long. V was pared by 8 bases and J by 5 bases, with 9 bases of the junction left unmatched. CDR3 DNA sequence: TGTGCCAGCGCCTGGGGCGGGGGACACAATGAGCAGTTCTTC. This encodes CASAWGGGHNEQFF.

This clonotype has at least ten counts. V and J are TRBV10-2 and TRBJ2-5, with a possible D match to TRBD2 (6 bases). There are 13 residues in the CDR3. Germline CDR1 reads WSHSY; CDR2 reads SAAADI. Trimming pared 4 bases from V and 5 bases from J, leaving 11 bases between. In DNA, the CDR3 is TGCGCCAGCAGTGTGGGGGGTTGGGAGACCCAGTACTTC. As protein: CASSVGGWETQYF.

This clonotype showed up many times. The V and J genes are TRBV10-3 and TRBJ2-3; 7 positions agree with TRBD1. CDR3 length equals 14 residues. V trimming: 6 bases; J trimming: 2 bases; junction bases outside the gene matches: 5. In germline, CDR1 is ENHRY, CDR2 SYGVKD. Here the CDR3 reads CAIRSTGDTDTQYF. DNA for the CDR3: TGTGCCATCAGGAGTACAGGGGACACAGATACGCAGTATTTT.

There are many counts of this clonotype. The V call is TRBV4-1, the J call TRBJ2-3; 7 bases align to TRBD2. Germline lookup yields CDR1 MGHRA and CDR2 YSYEKL. V lost 5 bases to trimming and J lost 2 bases; unmatched junction nucleotides: 10. The CDR3 is 16 amino acids. The DNA for the CDR3 is TGCGCCAGCAGCGGCCCCGGGAGGTCGTCCACAGATACGCAGTATTTT. This encodes CASSGPGRSSTDTQYF.

The sample holds one count of this clonotype. This chain joins TRBV12-3 or TRBV12-4 and TRBJ2-3, with 11 bases matching TRBD2. V shed 4 bases and J 3 bases; nucleotides not matched to a gene: 6. CDR3 size: 16 residues. CDR3 loop: CASSSGLAGITDTQYF. For the CDR3, the DNA is TGTGCCAGCAGTTCCGGACTAGCGGGTATAACAGATACGCAGTATTTT.